The entry below gives a single T cell receptor beta chain sequence along with its context. What it binds is not known. This sample is drawn from a study of cytomegalovirus exposure and HLA in healthy donors. Study results and limitations: HLA-A and HLA-B allele assignments for most subjects were reportedly predicted accurately using TCR beta sequences. Across HLA loci, a later analysis found differing TCR association rates, with DRB1 most and HLA-C fewest. Later analysis associated a missense DCLRE1C variant with TCR beta V- and J-gene trimming. The authors confirmed in vitro that a few CMV-associated chains were specific for CMV antigens.

CDR1 and CDR2 (germline): SGDLS, YYNGEE. The CDR3 sequence is 15 residues long. With V trimmed by 0 bases and J by 3 bases, 3 bases remained unmatched. The PCR contained 60 Vbeta and 13 Jbeta primers. The repertoire was sequenced with immunoSEQ multiplex PCR; TCRdb's copy has only in-frame clones and lacks some. The sample records fewer than 200,000 clones, over 70% being singletons. The source of this sequence is a man aged 25-45 years in good health and CMV-seronegative. The chain has TRBV9 and TRBJ2-7; 10 nucleotides align to TRBD1. Specimen: PBMCs. The CDR3 protein is CASSVGTGGGYEQYF. CDR3 bases: TGTGCCAGCAGCGTAGGGACAGGGGGAGGCTACGAGCAGTACTTC.